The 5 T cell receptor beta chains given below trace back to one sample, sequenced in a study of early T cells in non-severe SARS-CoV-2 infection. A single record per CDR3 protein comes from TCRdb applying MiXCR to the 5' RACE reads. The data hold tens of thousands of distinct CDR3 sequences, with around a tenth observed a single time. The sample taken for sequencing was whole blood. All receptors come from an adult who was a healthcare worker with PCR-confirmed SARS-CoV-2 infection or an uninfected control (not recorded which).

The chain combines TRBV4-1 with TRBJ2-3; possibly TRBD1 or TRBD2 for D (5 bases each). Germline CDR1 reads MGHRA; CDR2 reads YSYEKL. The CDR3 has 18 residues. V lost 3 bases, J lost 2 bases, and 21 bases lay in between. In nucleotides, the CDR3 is TGCGCCAGCAGCCAGGCCGGGACGGCCCGACGAAACACAGATACGCAGTATTTT. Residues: CASSQAGTARRNTDTQYF.

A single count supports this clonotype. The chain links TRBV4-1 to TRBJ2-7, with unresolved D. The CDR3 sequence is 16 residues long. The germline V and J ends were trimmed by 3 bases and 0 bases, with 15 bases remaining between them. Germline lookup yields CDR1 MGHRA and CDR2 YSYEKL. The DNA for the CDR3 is TGCGCCAGCAGCCAGGATGAATTAGGGCGCTCCTACGAGCAGTACTTC. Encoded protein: CASSQDELGRSYEQYF.

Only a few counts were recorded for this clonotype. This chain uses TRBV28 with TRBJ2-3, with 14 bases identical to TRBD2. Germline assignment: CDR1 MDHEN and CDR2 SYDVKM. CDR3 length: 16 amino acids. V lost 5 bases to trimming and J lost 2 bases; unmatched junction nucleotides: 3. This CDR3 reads CASSGTSGGLTDTQYF. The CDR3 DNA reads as TGTGCCAGCAGTGGGACTAGCGGGGGACTCACAGATACGCAGTATTTT. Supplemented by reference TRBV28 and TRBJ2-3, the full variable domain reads DVKVTQSSRYLVKRTGEKVFLECVQDMDHENMFWYRQDPGLGLRLIYFSYDVKMKEKGDIPEGYSVSREKKERFSLILESASTNQTSMYLCASSGTSGGLTDTQYFGPGTRLTVL.

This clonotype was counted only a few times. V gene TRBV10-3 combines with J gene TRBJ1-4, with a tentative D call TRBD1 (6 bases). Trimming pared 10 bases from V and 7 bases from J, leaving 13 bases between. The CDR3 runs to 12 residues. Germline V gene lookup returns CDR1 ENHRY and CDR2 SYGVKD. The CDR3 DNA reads TGTGCCAACTCCCTAGGGGGTGAAAAACTGTTTTTT. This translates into CANSLGGEKLFF.

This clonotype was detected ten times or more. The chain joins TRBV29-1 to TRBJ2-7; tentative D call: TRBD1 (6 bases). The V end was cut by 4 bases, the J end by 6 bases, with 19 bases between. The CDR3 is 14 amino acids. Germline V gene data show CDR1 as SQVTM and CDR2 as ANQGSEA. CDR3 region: CSVASDAGDSEQYF. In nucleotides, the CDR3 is TGCAGCGTTGCATCTGATGCAGGGGATTCCGAGCAGTACTTC.